This paragraph reports one T cell receptor beta chain. The CDR3 spans 14 residues. CDR1 and CDR2 (germline): SGHDN, FVKESK. V was pared by 2 bases and J by 7 bases, with 11 bases between. Methods used by the authors: Reference gene primers were amplified, and this amplification served to estimate nucleated cell counts. Profiled with immunoSEQ multiplex PCR; TCRdb holds only in-frame clones, not every one. V, J and clone size derive from that table, while D and trimming were established from the DNA sequence. Counted here are a few hundred thousand clones, more than 70% occurring once; the ten biggest clones make up roughly 6.9%. The data originate from a study of blood T cell repertoires in COVID-19. Study at large: There were acute and convalescent COVID-19 samples, and they came from the United States, Italy and Spain.

This receptor was identified in a woman aged 25 to 39 who had recovered from COVID-19. The chain has TRBV14 and TRBJ1-4; D is unresolved. Sequenced material: peripheral blood. The CDR3 is CASSQTYGSEKLFF. The CDR3 DNA sequence: TGTGCCAGCAGCCAAACTTATGGGAGTGAAAAACTGTTTTTT.